These 19 T cell receptor beta chains originate from one sample sequenced in a study of long-term antiretroviral therapy in people with HIV. Investigators performed immunoSEQ version v3.0 at survey level. The method was immunoSEQ multiplex PCR; TCRdb's version includes in-frame clones alone and lacks a portion of them. The table has about 24,000 clones, around 95% seen once. Sequences were derived from unsorted PBMCs, sampled about 5 years after starting antiretroviral therapy. The source of these receptors is a woman between 50 and 59 years old with HIV.

The chain joins TRBV5-4 to TRBJ2-2; a weak D match, TRBD1 (6 bases). CDR1 SGHNT and CDR2 YYREEE come from the germline V gene (reference sequence). The CDR3 spans 16 residues. V was cut by 4 bases and J by 0 bases, with 13 bases left in between. The CDR3: CASSNPDRTNTGELFF. In DNA, the CDR3 is TGTGCCAGCAGCAACCCCGACAGGACGAACACCGGGGAGCTGTTTTTT.

The V gene is TRBV6-6, the J gene TRBJ2-7; 7 bases fit TRBD1. The CDR3 length is 15 residues. The ends lost 6 bases at V and 7 bases at J; junction bases unmatched: 15. Germline V CDR1 and CDR2: MNHNY, SVGAGI (reference sequence). The CDR3 spells CASRDQGDLSREQYF. Written as DNA, the CDR3 is TGTGCCAGCAGGGATCAGGGGGACCTCTCACGAGAGCAGTACTTC.

The genes are TRBV5-1 and TRBJ1-1, with TRBD1 identical over 8 bases. V lost 6 bases and J lost 3; bases outside the gene matches: 7. The CDR3 has 14 amino acids. CDR1 SGHRS and CDR2 YFSETQ come from the germline V gene. The CDR3 loop is CASTPTGGHTEAFF. CDR3 DNA: TGCGCCAGCACTCCCACAGGGGGGCACACTGAAGCTTTCTTT. Supplemented by reference TRBV5-1 and TRBJ1-1, the full variable domain reads KAGVTQTPRYLIKTRGQQVTLSCSPISGHRSVSWYQQTPGQGLQFLFEYFSETQRNKGNFPGRFSGRQFSNSRSEMNVSTLELGDSALYLCASTPTGGHTEAFFGQGTRLTVV.

The gene calls are TRBV7-3 and TRBJ2-3; D is perhaps TRBD2 (6 bases). Germline loops: CDR1 SGHTA, CDR2 FQGTGA. Between the trimmed V and J ends, which lost 3 bases and 6 bases, there was a span of 22 bases. The length of the CDR3 is 17 residues. CDR3 amino acids: CASSLGYRAGRPDTQYF. The CDR3 nucleotides are TGTGCCAGCAGCTTGGGATATAGGGCGGGAAGACCCGATACGCAGTATTTT.

The CDR3 region is CASSDSRQGYYEQYF. The CDR3, as DNA: TGTGCCAGCAGTGATTCCAGACAGGGCTACTACGAGCAGTACTTC. V and J are TRBV25-1 and TRBJ2-7; TRBD1 agrees at 7 bases. CDR1 and CDR2 (germline): MGHDK, SYGVNS. Trimming took 3 bases from V and 3 from J; bases not matched to a gene: 8. This CDR3 is 15 amino acids long.

The chain uses TRBV7-9 and TRBJ1-4; TRBD1 matches at 12 bases. This CDR3 has 15 amino acids. V lost 5 bases, J lost 9 bases, and 7 bases stayed unmatched. Germline-derived CDR1 and CDR2 are SEHNR and FQNEAQ (reference sequence). The CDR3 here is CASSNPGQGAKKLFF. Written as DNA, the CDR3 is TGTGCCAGCAGCAACCCGGGACAGGGGGCAAAAAAACTGTTTTTT.

This clone was recorded only once. J is TRBJ2-7 and V is TRBV11-2; D unresolved. CDR1 is SGHAT and CDR2 is FQNNGV in the germline V gene. Trimming pared 0 bases from V and 0 bases from J, leaving 9 bases between. CDR3 length: 15 amino acids. The CDR3 nucleotides read TGTGCCAGCAGCTTAGAGTACAGTAGCTCCTACGAGCAGTACTTC. Its protein is CASSLEYSSSYEQYF.

The chain recombines TRBV2 with TRBJ2-7; D is ambiguous. This CDR3 contains 15 residues. The germline V and J ends were trimmed by 3 bases and 0 bases, with 12 bases remaining between them. The germline V gene encodes CDR1 SNHLY and CDR2 FYNNEI. The CDR3 reads CASSDGWALSYEQYF. CDR3 nucleotides: TGTGCCAGCAGTGATGGGTGGGCCCTCTCCTACGAGCAGTACTTC.

This rearrangement joins TRBV4-2 to TRBJ1-1; D not resolved. This CDR3 spans 15 amino acids. Per germline, CDR1 LGHNA and CDR2 YNFKEQ. V lost 0 bases, J lost 0 bases, and 8 bases lay in between. The CDR3 loop reads CASSQDLALNTEAFF. The CDR3 bases are TGTGCCAGCAGCCAAGATTTGGCCTTGAACACTGAAGCTTTCTTT.

The chain is built from TRBV11-3 and TRBJ2-2, with 9 bases lining up with TRBD2. The CDR3 consists of 14 residues. V was pared by 3 bases and J by 6 bases, with 2 bases of the junction left unmatched. Per the germline V gene, CDR1 is SGHNT and CDR2 is YENEEA. In DNA, the CDR3 is TGTGCCAGCAGCTTGGGACTAGCTCCCGGGGAGCTGTTTTTT. Its protein is CASSLGLAPGELFF. Based on the CDR3 plus reference TRBV11-3 and TRBJ2-2, the full variable domain is EAGVVQSPRYKIIEKKQPVAFWCNPISGHNTLYWYLQNLGQGPELLIRYENEEAVDDSQLPKDRFSAERLKGVDSTLKIQPAELGDSAVYLCASSLGLAPGELFFGEGSRLTVL.

This chain uses TRBV19 with TRBJ1-5; 7 nucleotides line up with TRBD1. The germline CDR1 and CDR2 sequences are LNHDA and SQIVND (reference sequence). The CDR3 runs 17 residues. V lost 4 bases, J lost 0 bases, and 9 bases stayed unmatched. The chain's CDR3 is CASSKGDSSYSNQPQHF. The DNA of the CDR3 is TGTGCCAGTAGTAAAGGGGACAGTAGTTATAGCAATCAGCCCCAGCATTTT.

The V and J genes are TRBV9 and TRBJ2-7, with D perhaps matching TRBD1 (5 bases). CDR1 is SGDLS, CDR2 YYNGEE, per germline. The CDR3 loop spans 14 amino acids. V was shortened by 0 bases and J by 5 bases, with 12 bases between the two germline ends. CDR3 loop: CASSVGGGANEQYF. CDR3 bases: TGTGCCAGCAGCGTAGGTGGTGGGGCGAACGAGCAGTACTTC. Full variable domain (missing parts from reference TRBV9 and TRBJ2-7): DSGVTQTPKHLITATGQRVTLRCSPRSGDLSVYWYQQSLDQGLQFLIQYYNGEERAKGNILERFSAQQFPDLHSELNLSSLELGDSALYFCASSVGGGANEQYFGPGTRLTVT.

The chain couples TRBV7-2 to TRBJ2-1; maybe TRBD2 (6 bases). Germline loops: CDR1 SGHTA, CDR2 FQGNSA. Trimming stripped 4 bases from V and 5 bases from J, with 21 bases between. This CDR3 spans 17 amino acids. Here the CDR3 reads CASSSGGVGGLNNEQFF. CDR3 sequence (DNA): TGTGCCAGCAGCTCAGGAGGGGTCGGGGGACTTAACAATGAGCAGTTCTTC.

This chain joins TRBV5-6 and TRBJ2-1; tentative D call: TRBD2 (6 bases). Germline V gene sequence: CDR1 SGHDT, CDR2 YYEEEE. V was cut by 4 bases and J by 4 bases, with 12 bases left in between. The CDR3 has 14 amino acids. CDR3 sequence (DNA): TGTGCCAGCAGCCACCTGGGGGGTTACAATGAGCAGTTCTTC. Its translation is CASSHLGGYNEQFF.

The chain recombines TRBV7-2 with TRBJ2-1; the D is unclear. The germline V gene encodes CDR1 SGHTA and CDR2 FQGNSA. The CDR3 has 12 residues. The V gene lost 5 bases and the J gene lost 10 bases, with 12 bases spanning the gap. Here the CDR3 reads CASSTHIGEQFF. The CDR3, as DNA: TGTGCCAGCAGCACACATATTGGGGAGCAGTTCTTC.

The chain links TRBV6-5 to TRBJ1-6, with no clear D. The CDR3 consists of 16 residues. Trimming left V 2 bases short and J 8 bases short, with 16 bases between. Germline V gives CDR1 MNHEY, CDR2 SVGAGI. CDR3 sequence reads: CASSYSNGPGDSPLHF. The CDR3 DNA reads TGTGCCAGCAGTTACAGCAACGGACCTGGCGATTCACCCCTCCACTTT.

The chain links TRBV28 to TRBJ1-1; 10 bases are a match to TRBD1. The germline V gene encodes CDR1 MDHEN and CDR2 SYDVKM. The ends lost 5 bases at V and 2 bases at J; junction bases unmatched: 5. The CDR3 covers 15 residues. CDR3 sequence (DNA): TGTGCCAGCAGTCTTGGGACAGGGGTAAACACTGAAGCTTTCTTT. Its protein product is CASSLGTGVNTEAFF.

The chain combines TRBV28 with TRBJ1-2; 8 bases align to TRBD1. CDR3 length: 14 residues. Germline V gene data show CDR1 as MDHEN and CDR2 as SYDVKM. V gave up 3 bases and J gave up 8 bases; unmatched junction bases: 8. CDR3 coding DNA: TGTGCCAGCAGTTTGGACAGGGCGGGAAGAGGCTACACCTTC. This codes for CASSLDRAGRGYTF.

This clone appeared once. This chain links TRBV19 with TRBJ1-3; no clear D gene. The V gene's germline CDR1 is LNHDA and CDR2 SQIVND (reference sequence). There are 13 residues in the CDR3. V lost 3 bases, J lost 0 bases, and 3 bases lay in between. The CDR3 sequence: CASSIGSGNTIYF. The CDR3 DNA follows: TGTGCCAGTAGTATCGGCTCTGGAAACACCATATATTTT.